The 26 T cell receptor beta chains in this list originate from one sample, sequenced in a study of OX40 agonist ivuxolimab in advanced cancers. Some clones are missing from TCRdb's copy, which holds only in-frame ones; the method was immunoSEQ multiplex PCR. Altogether about 55,000 clones are present, under 85% being singletons, with the ten largest covering 5% to 7.5%. Here the sequenced sample was CD4+ or CD8+ T cells sorted from blood, taken in a trial of the OX40 agonist ivuxolimab. The receptors were gathered from an adult with an advanced solid tumor such as melanoma, head and neck, liver or kidney cancer.

This clone has a single count. One junction end disagrees with the germline gene, perhaps due to a read error. Different DNA sequences within this sample yield the same CDR3. The chain uses TRBV5-1 and TRBJ2-1; D call uncertain. The germline gives CDR1 SGHRS, CDR2 YFSETQ. This CDR3 is 16 amino acids long. As DNA, the CDR3 is TGCGCCAGCAGCTTGGATGCCTTAAGCTCCTACAACGAGCAGTTCTTC. Encoded protein: CASSLDALSSYNEQFF.

CDR3 in amino acids: CASSSTYEQYF. The CDR3 DNA is TGTGCCAGCAGTTCGACCTACGAGCAGTACTTC. The chain couples TRBV5-8 to TRBJ2-7; D unclear. The ends were cut back, 5 bases at V and 2 bases at J, with 5 bases in the middle. The V gene's germline CDR1 is SGHTS and CDR2 YDEGEE. The CDR3 totals 11 residues.

The chain carries TRBV5-5 and TRBJ1-2, with 9 positions matching TRBD1. Germline CDR1 reads SGHKS; CDR2 reads YYEKEE (reference sequence). Trimming cost V 3 bases and J 2 bases; bases outside gene matches: 2. This CDR3 has 14 amino acids. The CDR3 spells CASSSGTGNYGYTF. CDR3 sequence (DNA): TGTGCCAGCAGCTCTGGGACAGGGAACTATGGCTACACCTTC.

CDR3 sequence (DNA): TGTGCCAGCAGGGCAGGGTTCACCGGGGAGCTGTTTTTT. Amino acids: CASRAGFTGELFF. This chain joins TRBV27 and TRBJ2-2; tentative D call: TRBD1 (5 bases). CDR3 size: 13 residues. Germline-derived CDR1 and CDR2 are MNHEY and SMNVEV (reference sequence). V gave up 6 bases and J gave up 4 bases, with 9 bases separating them.

This clone was counted a single time. The gene calls are TRBV7-2 and TRBJ2-2, with D perhaps TRBD1 (5 bases). Germline values: CDR1 SGHTA, CDR2 FQGNSA. With 6 bases removed from V and 2 bases from J, the gap between germline ends came to 10 bases. The CDR3 extends over 14 amino acids. The CDR3 is CASRGQYNTGELFF. For the CDR3, the DNA is TGTGCCAGCAGAGGACAATACAACACCGGGGAGCTGTTTTTT.

The chain joins TRBV19 to TRBJ1-4; 11 nucleotides line up with TRBD1. The germline V gene encodes CDR1 LNHDA and CDR2 SQIVND (reference sequence). J lost 8 bases, V lost 5 bases, and 7 bases had no gene match. The CDR3 runs to 15 residues. CDR3 in amino acids: CASSPDRGRREKLFF. The CDR3 DNA sequence: TGTGCCAGTAGTCCGGACAGGGGGCGTCGGGAAAAACTGTTTTTT.

The genes are TRBV5-4 and TRBJ2-7; a weak D match, TRBD1 (5 bases). V was shortened by 0 bases and J by 5 bases, with 12 bases between the two germline ends. Germline loops: CDR1 SGHNT, CDR2 YYREEE (reference sequence). The CDR3 runs 14 residues. The CDR3 here is CASSLGQNINEQYF. In DNA, the CDR3 is TGTGCCAGCAGCTTGGGACAGAACATCAACGAGCAGTACTTC.

The rearrangement joins TRBV6-5 to TRBJ1-5, with 7 bases lining up with TRBD1. The germline V gene has CDR1 MNHEY and CDR2 SVGAGI. The junction had 9 bases not matched to a gene; V was cut back by 6 bases and J by 4 bases. This CDR3 comprises 15 residues. DNA for the CDR3: TGTGCCAGCAGATTAGGGACAGCGGATAATCAGCCCCAGCATTTT. Residues: CASRLGTADNQPQHF.

This sequence joins TRBV5-1 and TRBJ1-1, with D maybe TRBD1 (6 bases). This CDR3 is built from 14 residues. V lost 0 bases and J 2 bases, leaving 8 bases between the germline ends. Germline CDR1 SGHRS, CDR2 YFSETQ. In DNA form, the CDR3 reads TGCGCCAGCAGCTTGGGAGGGGGAAACACTGAAGCTTTCTTT. Translated, it gives CASSLGGGNTEAFF. Looking up the rest from reference TRBV5-1 and TRBJ1-1 gives the full variable domain: KAGVTQTPRYLIKTRGQQVTLSCSPISGHRSVSWYQQTPGQGLQFLFEYFSETQRNKGNFPGRFSGRQFSNSRSEMNVSTLELGDSALYLCASSLGGGNTEAFFGQGTRLTVV.

In this sample, this clone turned up a few times. V is TRBV7-9 and J is TRBJ1-6; D might be TRBD1 (5 bases). The CDR3 runs to 15 residues. V was pared by 0 bases and J by 6 bases, with 9 bases between. Germline V gene lookup returns CDR1 SEHNR and CDR2 FQNEAQ (reference sequence). CDR3 protein: CASSLATGLNSPLHF. CDR3 nucleotide sequence: TGTGCCAGCAGCTTAGCCACAGGACTTAATTCACCCCTCCACTTT.

This sequence joins TRBV6-1 and TRBJ1-4, with D perhaps matching TRBD1 (5 bases). This CDR3 spans 14 amino acids. V was cut by 10 bases and J by 5 bases, with 17 bases left in between. Germline CDR1 reads MNHNS; CDR2 reads SASEGT. DNA of the CDR3: TGTGCCACTGGTCGGGGGTTTGGCAATGAAAAACTGTTTTTT. Protein sequence: CATGRGFGNEKLFF.

V is TRBV19 and J is TRBJ2-1; D gene uncertain. The CDR3 sequence is 16 residues long. CDR1 and CDR2 from the germline V gene are LNHDA and SQIVND (reference sequence). Trimming left V 3 bases short and J 0 bases short, with 12 bases between. CDR3 nucleotides: TGTGCCAGTAGTATGGTAGGGTTCCGCTCCTACAATGAGCAGTTCTTC. It specifies CASSMVGFRSYNEQFF.

This clone came up once. The J gene is TRBJ1-2, the V gene TRBV18; 7 positions agree with TRBD1. The CDR3 has 14 amino acids. The V segment lost 3 bases and the J segment 6 bases; nucleotides outside the gene matches: 7. The germline gives CDR1 KGHSH, CDR2 LQKENI. The CDR3, as DNA: TGTGCCAGCTCACCCTCAGGGGGAGGCGATGGCTACACCTTC. Encoded protein: CASSPSGGGDGYTF.

J is TRBJ2-5 and V is TRBV5-8, with a tentative D call TRBD2 (5 bases). V was cut by 0 bases and J by 5 bases, with 14 bases left in between. Germline V CDR1 and CDR2: SGHTS, YDEGEE. The CDR3 contains 15 residues. This CDR3 reads CASSLARTDEETQYF. CDR3 DNA sequence: TGTGCCAGCAGCTTGGCACGGACTGACGAGGAGACCCAGTACTTC.

This clone is judged medium-sized. The chain carries TRBV2 and TRBJ2-7, with TRBD1 as a possible D gene (6 bases). Germline CDR1 is SNHLY and CDR2 is FYNNEI. With 7 bases removed from V and 0 bases from J, the gap between germline ends came to 10 bases. This CDR3 region has 13 residues. The CDR3 loop is CASNGQFSYEQYF. CDR3 sequence (DNA): TGTGCCAGCAACGGACAGTTCTCCTACGAGCAGTACTTC.

This clone showed up just once. The rearrangement joins TRBV7-9 to TRBJ1-2, with 9 nucleotides matching TRBD1. The V gene's germline CDR1 is SEHNR and CDR2 FQNEAQ (reference sequence). The length of the CDR3 is 14 residues. The V gene end was trimmed by 5 bases and the J gene end by 1 base; junction bases not matched to a gene: 2. CDR3 region: CASSRTGVNYGYTF. Here the CDR3 DNA reads TGTGCCAGCAGCCGGACAGGGGTTAACTATGGCTACACCTTC.

The rearrangement uses TRBV5-1 and TRBJ2-1; no reliable D call. This CDR3 has 13 residues. V lost 4 bases, J lost 5 bases, and 10 bases lay in between. CDR1 and CDR2 (germline): SGHRS, YFSETQ. CDR3 loop: CASSLNSNNEQFF. CDR3 nucleotides: TGCGCCAGCAGCCTTAACAGCAACAATGAGCAGTTCTTC.

This clone occurred a few times. The same CDR3 also results from other DNA sequences found in this sample. The chain employs TRBV29-1 and TRBJ2-1; 13 bases agree with TRBD2. V was clipped by 1 base and J by 4 bases; unmatched bases: 7. From germline, CDR1 is SQVTM and CDR2 ANQGSEA. The CDR3 loop spans 17 amino acids. CDR3 loop: CSVEGTSGRDGYNEQFF. The DNA for the CDR3 is TGCAGCGTTGAAGGGACTAGCGGGAGAGATGGTTACAATGAGCAGTTCTTC.

This chain uses TRBV5-1 with TRBJ2-7, with TRBD2 as a possible D gene (6 bases). Deletions cut 3 bases from V and 2 bases from J, with 12 bases between. The CDR3 covers 14 residues. Germline V CDR1 and CDR2: SGHRS, YFSETQ. CDR3 protein: CASSSNAGTYEQYF. CDR3 sequence (DNA): TGCGCCAGCAGCTCGAACGCGGGAACCTACGAGCAGTACTTC.

This clone has only one observation. The chain employs TRBV6-1 and TRBJ1-3; D is undetermined. Between the trimmed V and J ends, which lost 6 bases and 0 bases, there was a span of 9 bases. Looked up from germline, CDR1 is MNHNS and CDR2 is SASEGT. CDR3 length: 14 amino acids. The CDR3 sequence: CASRDYSSGNTIYF. The CDR3, as DNA: TGTGCCAGCAGAGATTACAGCTCTGGAAACACCATATATTTT.

The chain combines TRBV7-9 with TRBJ1-3; no definite D call. The CDR3 runs 14 residues. V lost 5 bases and J lost 4, with 12 bases in between. Germline V gene lookup returns CDR1 SEHNR and CDR2 FQNEAQ (reference sequence). CDR3 loop: CASSARPEGNTIYF. In DNA form, the CDR3 reads TGTGCCAGCAGCGCCCGGCCTGAGGGAAACACCATATATTTT.

V and J are TRBV10-1 and TRBJ2-3; D is perhaps TRBD1 or TRBD2 (5 bases each). The V and J ends lost 2 bases and 2 bases respectively, with 8 bases between them. CDR3 length: 14 residues. CDR1 and CDR2 (germline): WNHNN, SYGVQD (reference sequence). CDR3 sequence reads: CASSEGGYTDTQYF. The CDR3 DNA reads as TGCGCCAGCAGTGAGGGGGGATACACAGATACGCAGTATTTT.

The genes are TRBV28 and TRBJ2-1; 16 bases align to TRBD2. Losses at the gene ends were 4 bases for V and 9 bases for J; bases not matched to a gene: 3. The V gene's germline CDR1 is MDHEN and CDR2 SYDVKM. CDR3 length equals 15 residues. The DNA for the CDR3 is TGTGCCAGCAGTTCCGGGACTAGCGGGAGGGCTGAGCAGTTCTTC. It translates to CASSSGTSGRAEQFF.

The rearrangement links TRBV2 to TRBJ2-7; 8 nucleotides agree with TRBD1. The CDR3 spans 14 residues. The J segment lost 3 bases and the V segment lost 7 bases, leaving 8 bases of the junction unmatched. Germline V CDR1 and CDR2: SNHLY, FYNNEI. The chain's CDR3 is CASTRTGSYYEQYF. As DNA, the CDR3 is TGTGCCAGCACACGGACAGGGAGCTACTACGAGCAGTACTTC.

This clone was recorded once. The chain links TRBV6-5 to TRBJ1-2; D unclear. From germline, CDR1 is MNHEY and CDR2 SVGAGI. The CDR3 covers 15 residues. V gave up 3 bases and J gave up 1 base, with 12 bases separating them. CDR3: CASSYGVDLNYGYTF. The CDR3 nucleotides are TGTGCCAGCAGTTATGGGGTGGACCTTAACTATGGCTACACCTTC.

The gene calls are TRBV9 and TRBJ2-5; possible D gene TRBD2, 6 bases. CDR3 length equals 13 residues. Trimming pared 3 bases from V and 1 base from J, leaving 7 bases between. The V gene's germline CDR1 is SGDLS and CDR2 YYNGEE. This chain's CDR3 is CASSAGLQETQYF. The CDR3 bases are TGTGCCAGCAGCGCGGGACTCCAAGAGACCCAGTACTTC.